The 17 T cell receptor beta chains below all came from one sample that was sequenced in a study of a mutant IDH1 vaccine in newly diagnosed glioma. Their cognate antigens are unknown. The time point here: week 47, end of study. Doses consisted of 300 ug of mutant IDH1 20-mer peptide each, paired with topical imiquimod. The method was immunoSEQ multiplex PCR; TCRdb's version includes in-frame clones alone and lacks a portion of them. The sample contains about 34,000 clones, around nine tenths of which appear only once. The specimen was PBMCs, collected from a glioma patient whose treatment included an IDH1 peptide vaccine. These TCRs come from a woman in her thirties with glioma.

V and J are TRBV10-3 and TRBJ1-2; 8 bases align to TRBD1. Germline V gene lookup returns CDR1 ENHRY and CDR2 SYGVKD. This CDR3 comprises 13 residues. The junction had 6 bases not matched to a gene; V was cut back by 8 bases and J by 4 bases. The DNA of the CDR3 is TGTGCCATCGCGGACGGGACAGGCTATGGCTACACCTTC. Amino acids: CAIADGTGYGYTF.

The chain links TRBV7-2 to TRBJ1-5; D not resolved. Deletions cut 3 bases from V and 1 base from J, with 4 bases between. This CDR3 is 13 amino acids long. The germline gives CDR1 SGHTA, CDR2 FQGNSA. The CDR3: CASSLSSNQPQHF. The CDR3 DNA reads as TGTGCCAGCAGCTTGAGCAGCAATCAGCCCCAGCATTTT.

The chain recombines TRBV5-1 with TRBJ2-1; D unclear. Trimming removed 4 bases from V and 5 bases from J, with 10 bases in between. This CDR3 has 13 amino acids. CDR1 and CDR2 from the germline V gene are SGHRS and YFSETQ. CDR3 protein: CASSLNTNNEQFF. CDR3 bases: TGCGCCAGCAGCCTTAACACAAACAATGAGCAGTTCTTC.

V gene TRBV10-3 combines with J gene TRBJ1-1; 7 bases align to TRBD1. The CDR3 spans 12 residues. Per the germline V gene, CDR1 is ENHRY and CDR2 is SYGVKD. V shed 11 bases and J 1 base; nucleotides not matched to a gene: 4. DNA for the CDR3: TGTGCCTCAAGGGACAGGAACACTGAAGCTTTCTTT. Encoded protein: CASRDRNTEAFF.

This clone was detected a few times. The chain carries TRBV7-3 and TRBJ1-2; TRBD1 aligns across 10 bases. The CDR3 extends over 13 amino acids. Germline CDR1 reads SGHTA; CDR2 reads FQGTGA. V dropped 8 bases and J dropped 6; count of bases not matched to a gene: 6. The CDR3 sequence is CASGTGDLNGYTF. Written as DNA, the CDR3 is TGTGCCAGCGGGACAGGGGATTTGAATGGCTACACCTTC.

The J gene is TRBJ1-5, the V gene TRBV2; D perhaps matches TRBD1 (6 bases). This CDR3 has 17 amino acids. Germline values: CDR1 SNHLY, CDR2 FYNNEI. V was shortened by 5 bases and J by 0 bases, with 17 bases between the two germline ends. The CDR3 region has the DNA TGTGCCAGCAGTCCATCGGGGGGCGGAAATAGCAATCAGCCCCAGCATTTT. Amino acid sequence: CASSPSGGGNSNQPQHF.

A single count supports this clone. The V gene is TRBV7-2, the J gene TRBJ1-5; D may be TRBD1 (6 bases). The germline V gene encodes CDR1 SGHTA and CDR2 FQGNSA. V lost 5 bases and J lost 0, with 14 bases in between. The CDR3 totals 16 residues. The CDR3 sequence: CASSPQGPYSNQPQHF. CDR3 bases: TGTGCCAGCAGCCCACAGGGACCTTATAGCAATCAGCCCCAGCATTTT.

DNA of the CDR3: TGTGCCAGCAGGACCAGGGAAGGCTCACCCCTCCACTTT. It is translated as CASRTREGSPLHF. This chain connects TRBV7-2 to TRBJ1-6; TRBD1 might be the D (5 bases). Deletions cut 6 bases from V and 10 bases from J, with 13 bases between. This CDR3 is 13 amino acids long. Germline lookup yields CDR1 SGHTA and CDR2 FQGNSA.

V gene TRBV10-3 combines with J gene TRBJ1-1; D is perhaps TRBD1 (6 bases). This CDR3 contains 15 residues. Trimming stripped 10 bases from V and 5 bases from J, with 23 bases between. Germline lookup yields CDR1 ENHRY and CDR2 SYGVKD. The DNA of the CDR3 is TGTGCCACAAGGCCCGGAGGACAGACGCGGACTGAAGCTTTCTTT. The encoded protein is CATRPGGQTRTEAFF.

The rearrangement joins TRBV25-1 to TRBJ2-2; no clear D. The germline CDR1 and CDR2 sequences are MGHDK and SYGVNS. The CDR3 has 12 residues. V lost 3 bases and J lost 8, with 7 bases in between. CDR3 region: CASSESGGELFF. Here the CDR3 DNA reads TGTGCCAGCAGTGAGTCCGGGGGGGAGCTGTTTTTT.

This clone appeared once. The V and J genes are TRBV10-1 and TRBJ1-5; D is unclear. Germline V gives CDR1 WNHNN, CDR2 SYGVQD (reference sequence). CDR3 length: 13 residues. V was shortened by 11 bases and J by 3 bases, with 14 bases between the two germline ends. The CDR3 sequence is CAPTRPSNQPQHF. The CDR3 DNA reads TGCGCCCCTACCCGACCTTCCAATCAGCCCCAGCATTTT.

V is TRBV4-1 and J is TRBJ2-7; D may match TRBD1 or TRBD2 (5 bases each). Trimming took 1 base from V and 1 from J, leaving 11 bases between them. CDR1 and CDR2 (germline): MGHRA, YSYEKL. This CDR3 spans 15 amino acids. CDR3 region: CASSQGRDGSYEQYF. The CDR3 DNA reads TGCGCCAGCAGCCAAGGAAGGGACGGTTCCTACGAGCAGTACTTC.

In DNA form, the CDR3 reads TGTGCCAACGAGCGGGGGGGCTACAATGAGCAGTTCTTC. It is translated as CANERGGYNEQFF. The V and J genes are TRBV6-1 and TRBJ2-1; TRBD2 aligns across 10 bases. The CDR3 is made up of 13 amino acids. V was pared by 10 bases and J by 3 bases, with 3 bases of the junction left unmatched. Germline-derived CDR1 and CDR2 are MNHNS and SASEGT.

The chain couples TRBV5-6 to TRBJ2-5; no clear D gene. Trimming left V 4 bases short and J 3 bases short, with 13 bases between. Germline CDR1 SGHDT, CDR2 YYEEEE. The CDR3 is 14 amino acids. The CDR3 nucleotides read TGTGCCAGCAGCCCACTTAGGGCTGAAGAGACCCAGTACTTC. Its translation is CASSPLRAEETQYF.

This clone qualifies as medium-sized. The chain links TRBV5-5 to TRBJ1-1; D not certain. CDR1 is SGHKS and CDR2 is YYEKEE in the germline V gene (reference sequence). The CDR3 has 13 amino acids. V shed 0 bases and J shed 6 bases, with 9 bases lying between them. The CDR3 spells CASSLVSQAEAFF. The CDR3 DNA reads TGTGCCAGCAGCTTGGTATCCCAGGCTGAAGCTTTCTTT.

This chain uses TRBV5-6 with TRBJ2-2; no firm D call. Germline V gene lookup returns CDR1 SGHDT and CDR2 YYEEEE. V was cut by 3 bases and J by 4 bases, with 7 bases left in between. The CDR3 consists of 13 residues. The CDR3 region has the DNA TGTGCCAGCAGCTCGATCCCCACCGGGGAGCTGTTTTTT. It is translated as CASSSIPTGELFF. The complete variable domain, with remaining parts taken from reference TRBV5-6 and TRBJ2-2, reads DAGVTQSPTHLIKTRGQQVTLRCSPKSGHDTVSWYQQALGQGPQFIFQYYEEEERQRGNFPDRFSGHQFPNYSSELNVNALLLGDSALYLCASSSIPTGELFFGEGSRLTVL.

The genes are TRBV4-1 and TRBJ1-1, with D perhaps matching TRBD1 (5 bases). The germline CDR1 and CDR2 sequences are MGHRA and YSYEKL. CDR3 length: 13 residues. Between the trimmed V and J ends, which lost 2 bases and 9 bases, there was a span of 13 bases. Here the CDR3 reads CASSQPGWDQAFF. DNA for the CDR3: TGCGCCAGCAGCCAACCCGGTTGGGACCAAGCTTTCTTT.